One sample yielded the 30 T cell receptor beta chains listed below, sequenced in a study of blood T cells in healthy people across ages (dated by TCRdb to about 2015). Libraries were constructed by 5' RACE. These reads were obtained on an Illumina HiSeq 2500. A second PCR of 7 to 11 cycles was run with a J-beta primer mix and a sample-barcoded 5' primer. TCRdb passed the public sequencing reads through fastp at Q25 and MiXCR, retaining productive beta sequences. All rows with the same CDR3 protein become a single entry with the most common DNA and genes. Within this sample are 1.4 million or so distinct CDR3 sequences, with roughly 43% of them counted one time only. About 4% of the sample belongs to the ten largest clones. What was sequenced was blood. The receptors derive from a woman between 18 and 29 years old in good health.

This chain joins TRBV20-1 and TRBJ1-2; 7 bases agree with TRBD1. The CDR3 runs 13 residues. The germline V gene encodes CDR1 DFQATT and CDR2 SNEGSKA (reference sequence). Unmatched junction bases numbered 4, after V lost 3 bases and J lost 3 bases. The CDR3 region has the DNA TGCAGTGCTAGGGGACAGATAGACTATGGCTACACCTTC. This encodes CSARGQIDYGYTF.

The rearrangement links TRBV4-1 to TRBJ2-3, with a tentative D call TRBD2 (5 bases). V lost 6 bases and J 0 bases, leaving 13 bases between the germline ends. The CDR3 covers 15 residues. Germline CDR1 is MGHRA and CDR2 is YSYEKL. The CDR3 coding sequence is TGCGCCAGCAGACAACTAGGAGTTAGCACAGATACGCAGTATTTT. Amino acid sequence: CASRQLGVSTDTQYF.

This chain links TRBV20-1 with TRBJ2-7; D unresolved. This CDR3 spans 14 amino acids. The V end was cut by 5 bases, the J end by 0 bases, with 14 bases between. From germline, CDR1 is DFQATT and CDR2 SNEGSKA (reference sequence). The CDR3 DNA reads as TGCAGTGCTCCTAGGAGTGGCGGCTCCTACGAGCAGTACTTC. Protein sequence: CSAPRSGGSYEQYF.

This clonotype appeared many times. The chain combines TRBV29-1 with TRBJ2-3, with 11 bases fitting TRBD2. With 7 bases clipped from V and 2 bases from J, the junction kept 8 bases outside the gene matches. Germline values: CDR1 SQVTM, CDR2 ANQGSEA. The CDR3 is 15 residues long. CDR3 residues: CSGTRTSGPTDTQYF. The DNA of the CDR3 is TGCAGCGGGACCCGGACTAGCGGGCCCACAGATACGCAGTATTTT.

This clonotype turned up a few times. The gene calls are TRBV4-1 and TRBJ2-5; 10 bases are shared with TRBD2. This CDR3 spans 14 amino acids. Per germline, CDR1 MGHRA and CDR2 YSYEKL. V trimming: 7 bases; J trimming: 11 bases; junction bases outside the gene matches: 13. CDR3 protein: CASTGAGGLSEQYF. The CDR3 coding sequence is TGCGCCAGCACCGGAGCGGGGGGGCTTAGTGAGCAGTACTTC.

V usage is TRBV12-3 or TRBV12-4 and J usage is TRBJ2-3, with TRBD1 as a possible D gene (8 bases). V was clipped by 3 bases and J by 15 bases, with 22 bases between them. The CDR3 loop spans 14 amino acids. DNA for the CDR3: TGTGCCAGCAGTTTTACAGGGGGGGGAGATATGCAATATTTT. The encoded protein is CASSFTGGGDMQYF.

The V call is TRBV6-5, the J call TRBJ2-3, with D possibly being TRBD1 or TRBD2 (6 bases each). Trimming stripped 6 bases from V and 2 bases from J, with 12 bases between. Germline loops: CDR1 MNHEY, CDR2 SVGAGI. The CDR3 contains 14 residues. The CDR3 DNA sequence: TGTGCCAGCAGACCGGGGGCTCTCACAGATACGCAGTATTTT. Translation gives CASRPGALTDTQYF.

The sample holds a few counts of this clonotype. The chain combines TRBV7-9 with TRBJ2-5, with D perhaps given as TRBD1 or TRBD2 (5 bases each). The V and J ends lost 5 bases and 4 bases respectively, with 17 bases between them. The CDR3 contains 15 residues. Germline CDR1 and CDR2: SEHNR and FQNEAQ (reference sequence). Here the CDR3 reads CASSHLLAGRETQYF. In nucleotides, the CDR3 is TGTGCCAGCAGCCACTTATTAGCAGGGAGAGAGACCCAGTACTTC.

The chain carries TRBV6-1 and TRBJ2-1; 9 positions agree with TRBD2. Germline CDR1 reads MNHNS; CDR2 reads SASEGT. The CDR3 has 13 residues. V lost 3 bases, J lost 8 bases, and 2 bases stayed unmatched. In DNA, the CDR3 is TGTGCCAGCAGTGATAGCGGGAGTGATGAGCAGTTCTTC. This gives the protein CASSDSGSDEQFF.

Only a few counts were recorded for this clonotype. The CDR3 nucleotides read TGCAGTGCTAGAGATCTAGCGGGAGTGCTCAAAAACATTCAGTACTTC. This gives the protein CSARDLAGVLKNIQYF. The V and J genes are TRBV20-1 and TRBJ2-4, with 10 nucleotides matching TRBD2. The CDR3 runs 16 residues. Germline loops: CDR1 DFQATT, CDR2 SNEGSKA (reference sequence). The ends lost 0 bases at V and 3 bases at J; junction bases unmatched: 5.

The rearrangement uses TRBV2 and TRBJ2-1, with a weak D call TRBD1 (5 bases). The ends were cut back, 6 bases at V and 8 bases at J, with 14 bases in the middle. Germline V CDR1 and CDR2: SNHLY, FYNNEI. The CDR3 loop spans 13 amino acids. The CDR3: CASSERQNDEQFF. The CDR3 nucleotides are TGTGCCAGCAGCGAACGACAGAACGATGAGCAGTTCTTC.

This chain links TRBV7-9 with TRBJ1-3; 8 nucleotides line up with TRBD1. Unmatched junction bases numbered 6, after V lost 1 base and J lost 1 base. The germline CDR1 and CDR2 sequences are SEHNR and FQNEAQ (reference sequence). CDR3 length: 17 amino acids. The CDR3 protein is CASSLVPDRGSGNTIYF. CDR3 nucleotides: TGTGCCAGCAGCTTAGTTCCCGACAGGGGATCTGGAAACACCATATATTTT.

The rearrangement uses TRBV2 and TRBJ1-5, with a tentative D call TRBD1 (5 bases). The V end was cut by 6 bases, the J end by 0 bases, with 12 bases between. The CDR3 loop spans 15 amino acids. Germline CDR1 reads SNHLY; CDR2 reads FYNNEI. The CDR3 coding sequence is TGTGCCAGCAGAAGCCAGGGAAATAGCAATCAGCCCCAGCATTTT. It codes for CASRSQGNSNQPQHF.

CDR3 DNA sequence: TGTGCCAGCAGTGAGGGGGGAGAGGGGAACACTGAAGCTTTCTTT. It translates to CASSEGGEGNTEAFF. The V call is TRBV6-1, the J call TRBJ1-1; D is possibly TRBD1 (5 bases). This CDR3 comprises 15 residues. V was pared by 3 bases and J by 1 base, with 12 bases between. Germline values: CDR1 MNHNS, CDR2 SASEGT.

CDR3 protein: CASRPTVSFNTGELFF. DNA of the CDR3: TGTGCCAGCAGACCAACAGTTTCCTTTAACACCGGGGAGCTGTTTTTT. The chain links TRBV28 to TRBJ2-2; D not certain. The length of the CDR3 is 16 residues. Germline V gene sequence: CDR1 MDHEN, CDR2 SYDVKM. V lost 6 bases and J 2 bases, leaving 16 bases between the germline ends.

This clonotype came up a few times. J is TRBJ1-2 and V is TRBV7-9; D gene unclear. There are 14 residues in the CDR3. V was cut by 7 bases and J by 3 bases, with 15 bases left in between. Germline-derived CDR1 and CDR2 are SEHNR and FQNEAQ (reference sequence). The CDR3 DNA reads as TGTGCCAGCATCGCCGGGCGTGGCGACTATGGCTACACCTTC. The encoded protein is CASIAGRGDYGYTF.

V and J are TRBV15 and TRBJ1-4; D gene unclear. The germline gives CDR1 LNHNV, CDR2 YYDKDF (reference sequence). The CDR3 has 13 residues. V dropped 1 base and J dropped 6 bases, with 6 bases sitting between them. For the CDR3, the DNA is TGTGCCACCAGCAGAGGGGTTGATGAAAAACTGTTTTTT. Protein sequence: CATSRGVDEKLFF. The whole variable domain, remainder taken from reference TRBV15 and TRBJ1-4, is DAMVIQNPRYQVTQFGKPVTLSCSQTLNHNVMYWYQQKSSQAPKLLFHYYDKDFNNEADTPDNFQSRRPNTSFCFLDIRSPGLGDTAMYLCATSRGVDEKLFFGSGTQLSVL.

This clonotype came up once. This chain joins TRBV27 and TRBJ2-1; D ambiguous. Trimming left V 6 bases short and J 6 bases short, with 12 bases between. The germline gives CDR1 MNHEY, CDR2 SMNVEV (reference sequence). The CDR3 has 13 amino acids. The CDR3 nucleotides are TGTGCCAGCAGGATACTTGGGTCCAATGAGCAGTTCTTC. It codes for CASRILGSNEQFF.

CDR3 sequence (DNA): TGTGCCAGCAGCCAATTCACCCGTCAGCCCCAGCATTTT. Amino acids: CASSQFTRQPQHF. V is TRBV3-1 and J is TRBJ1-5, with D unresolved. CDR1 LGHDT and CDR2 YNNKEL come from the germline V gene (reference sequence). This CDR3 is built from 13 residues. V was cut by 2 bases and J by 6 bases, with 8 bases left in between.

This chain joins TRBV20-1 and TRBJ1-2, with D uncertain. Germline CDR1 and CDR2: DFQATT and SNEGSKA (reference sequence). The CDR3 length is 15 residues. Trimming left V 0 bases short and J 2 bases short, with 13 bases between. Here the CDR3 DNA reads TGCAGTGCTAGAGATCCCCTGAAGGGAAACTATGGCTACACCTTC. Protein product: CSARDPLKGNYGYTF.

Concerning this clonotype: Here the CDR3 omits its conserved ending phenylalanine or tryptophan, so a read error is the likely source. This rearrangement joins TRBV7-2 to TRBJ1-1; D is undetermined. CDR3 size: 16 residues. Between the trimmed V and J ends, which lost 3 bases and 3 bases, there was a span of 17 bases. Germline V gene lookup returns CDR1 SGHTA and CDR2 FQGNSA. The CDR3 nucleotides read TGTGCCAGCAGCTTCTTCCCAGATTTGGTGTACACTGAAGCTTTCCTT. It yields the protein CASSFFPDLVYTEAFL.

This clonotype occurred a few times. The chain uses TRBV10-3 and TRBJ1-2, with D hard to call. CDR1 and CDR2 (germline): ENHRY, SYGVKD. The CDR3 has 13 amino acids. The ends were cut back, 6 bases at V and 1 base at J, with 9 bases in the middle. In DNA form, the CDR3 reads TGTGCCATCAGAGCGAGGGTTAACTATGGCTACACCTTC. This sequence encodes CAIRARVNYGYTF.

This clonotype was observed a single time. This chain uses TRBV12-3 or TRBV12-4 with TRBJ1-2; 12 bases line up with TRBD1. J lost 3 bases, V lost 6 bases, and 5 bases had no gene match. The CDR3 contains 15 residues. The CDR3 spells CASRAGTGGDYGYTF. CDR3 nucleotides: TGTGCCAGCAGAGCCGGGACAGGGGGCGACTATGGCTACACCTTC.

The rearrangement uses TRBV29-1 and TRBJ2-2; 9 positions agree with TRBD2. V shed 8 bases, J shed 4 bases, and the junction held 14 bases outside the gene matches. The CDR3 loop spans 16 amino acids. Germline V gives CDR1 SQVTM, CDR2 ANQGSEA. The CDR3 bases are TGCAGCCTCTACGGTGGTAGCGGGAGCGGCACCGGGGAGCTGTTTTTT. This sequence encodes CSLYGGSGSGTGELFF.

The CDR3 spells CASSPKTGAGETQYF. The CDR3 DNA reads TGTGCCAGCAGCCCAAAAACAGGGGCGGGGGAGACCCAGTACTTC. The rearrangement links TRBV4-2 to TRBJ2-5; D might be TRBD1 (7 bases). Germline-derived CDR1 and CDR2 are LGHNA and YNFKEQ. V was clipped by 4 bases and J by 5 bases, with 17 bases between them. This CDR3 is 15 amino acids long.

The sample holds a few counts of this clonotype. The chain couples TRBV20-1 to TRBJ1-6; 10 nucleotides agree with TRBD1. The trim removed 6 bases at V and 0 bases at J, leaving 2 bases unmatched. Germline CDR1 DFQATT, CDR2 SNEGSKA (reference sequence). This CDR3 spans 15 amino acids. The CDR3 nucleotides are TGCAGTGCCCGGACAGGGGGCTCCTATAATTCACCCCTCCACTTT. This translates into CSARTGGSYNSPLHF.

The sample holds a few counts of this clonotype. The chain's CDR3 is CAVRTGNYGYTF. The CDR3 nucleotides are TGTGCCGTTAGGACGGGAAACTATGGCTACACCTTC. The gene calls are TRBV6-2 or TRBV6-3 and TRBJ1-2; no firm D call. The CDR3 totals 12 residues. V was shortened by 11 bases and J by 2 bases, with 12 bases between the two germline ends. Germline V lookup: CDR1 MNHEY, CDR2 SVGEGT.

The V and J genes are TRBV7-9 and TRBJ1-1; D gene unclear. Trimming removed 4 bases from V and 0 bases from J, with 12 bases in between. Germline CDR1 reads SEHNR; CDR2 reads FQNEAQ (reference sequence). This CDR3 spans 15 amino acids. The CDR3 DNA reads TGTGCCAGCAGCTGGCTTGACGGTTTGAACACTGAAGCTTTCTTT. Translated, it gives CASSWLDGLNTEAFF.

This clonotype was found a few times. The chain couples TRBV11-2 to TRBJ2-5, with TRBD2 identical over 9 bases. Looked up from germline, CDR1 is SGHAT and CDR2 is FQNNGV. V trimming: 5 bases; J trimming: 5 bases; junction bases outside the gene matches: 9. This CDR3 has 15 residues. CDR3 amino acids: CASSPIAGEWETQYF. As DNA, the CDR3 is TGTGCCAGCAGCCCTATAGCGGGAGAGTGGGAGACCCAGTACTTC.

The sample holds a few counts of this clonotype. This chain links TRBV6-2 or TRBV6-3 with TRBJ2-1, with D tentatively TRBD1 or TRBD2 (6 bases each). The germline gives CDR1 MNHEY, CDR2 SVGEGT. The CDR3 consists of 16 residues. The V end was cut by 7 bases, the J end by 10 bases, with 26 bases between. CDR3 amino acids: CASKGGRTDSPSEQFF. As DNA, the CDR3 is TGTGCCAGCAAGGGAGGTAGGACAGACTCCCCCTCAGAGCAGTTCTTC.